This T cell receptor beta chain comes out of a study of blood T cell repertoires in COVID-19. In the study overall: PBMCs, B-cell-depleted T cells, or T cells provided the cDNA or gDNA that made up the material.

The CDR3 has 15 residues. V shed 0 bases, J shed 7 bases, and the junction held 6 bases outside the gene matches. Germline CDR1 SGHDT, CDR2 YYEEEE. The data were produced by immunoSEQ multiplex PCR, yet TCRdb's version contains in-frame clones alone and is incomplete. The table has roughly 150,000 clones, around 90% seen once. The chain has TRBV5-6 and TRBJ1-5; 8 bases map to TRBD1. The receptor's source is an elderly woman with acute or convalescent COVID-19. Sequences were obtained from peripheral blood. CDR3 region: CASSLVGQAGQPQHF. DNA for the CDR3: TGTGCCAGCAGCTTGGTGGGACAGGCGGGACAGCCCCAGCATTTT.